The rows below give T cell receptor beta chains drawn from one sample of a study of blood T cell repertoires in COVID-19. Generated by immunoSEQ multiplex PCR, the TCRdb table keeps only in-frame clones and is missing some. The table records roughly 230,000 clones, 80% to 85% of them present only once. The material sequenced was peripheral blood. The receptor set was obtained from a man aged 50-59 years with active or convalescent COVID-19. Each CDR3 is given without its conserved first and last residue. D genes are given only for firm matches. The size of a clone is reported for some rows only, either as once, few or many, or as a class for expanded clones.

clone size	V gene	D gene	J gene	CDR3 protein
.	TRBV4-1	TRBD2	TRBJ2-2	ASSHQPRGGATATGELF
.	TRBV29-1	.	TRBJ2-7	SGGEATGEQY
.	TRBV3-1/TRBV3-2	TRBD1	TRBJ2-5	ASSQARGPQETQY
few	TRBV2	.	TRBJ2-1	ASRTRGAGSNNEQF
.	TRBV10-3	.	TRBJ2-2	AISESGSTGELF
.	TRBV7-6	.	TRBJ1-1	ASSLVSGSNTEAF
.	TRBV6-6	TRBD1	TRBJ1-1	ASRAQGDTEAF
once	TRBV9	.	TRBJ1-2	ASSARPGGGSNGYT
.	TRBV6-6	TRBD2	TRBJ2-7	ASSYSGGNYEQY
.	TRBV5-1	.	TRBJ2-6	ASSSSGSGANVLT
.	TRBV29-1	.	TRBJ1-2	SVGAGIDYGYT
.	TRBV5-6	TRBD1	TRBJ1-4	ASSLVGQGGEKLF
.	TRBV28	TRBD1	TRBJ2-7	ASSSFTGTGAWDRSYEQY
once	TRBV5-1	TRBD1	TRBJ2-7	ASSLNRGSDEQY
.	TRBV9	.	TRBJ1-6	ASSVVEGPNSPLH
.	TRBV7-2	.	TRBJ1-1	ASSLAVGGANTEAF
.	TRBV10-3	.	TRBJ1-5	AISESWLHQH
once	TRBV3-1/TRBV3-2	TRBD1	TRBJ1-6	ASSQDGQGVSPLH
.	TRBV7-2	TRBD1	TRBJ2-7	ASGDRLASYEQY
.	TRBV19	.	TRBJ2-2	ASTPGAVTNTGELF
.	TRBV5-1	.	TRBJ2-1	ASSLGSSYNEQF
.	TRBV28	.	TRBJ2-5	ASSASPGIQETQY
.	TRBV4-1	.	TRBJ2-1	ASSQPKGDEQF
.	TRBV4-3	TRBD1	TRBJ1-4	ASSQEWDRGNEKLF
.	TRBV27	TRBD1	TRBJ1-6	ASSPGQSNSPLH
once	TRBV15	.	TRBJ1-5	ATSSDRSSNQPQH
.	TRBV5-1	TRBD1	TRBJ1-1	ASCGQADTEAF
few	TRBV3-1/TRBV3-2	.	TRBJ1-1	ASSQGAGDQAAF
.	TRBV5-8	.	TRBJ2-5	ASSPLGFPQETQY
few	TRBV19	TRBD1	TRBJ1-3	ASSGTVSGNTIY
.	TRBV5-6	TRBD1	TRBJ1-2	ASNDRGGYT
.	TRBV9	.	TRBJ1-1	ASSRAGVTEAF
.	TRBV5-4	.	TRBJ2-2	ASSGFLGRGTGELF
.	TRBV7-6	.	TRBJ2-3	ASSLLGGAGTDTQY
.	TRBV6-6	.	TRBJ2-6	ASSPRSSGANVLT
few	TRBV9	.	TRBJ1-2	ASSVVASNYGYT
.	TRBV18	.	TRBJ1-3	ASSPLRPGGSGNTIY
.	TRBV19	.	TRBJ1-1	ASSISVMNTEAF
.	TRBV6-5	.	TRBJ1-6	ASRTDLGSPLH
.	TRBV5-1	TRBD2	TRBJ2-5	ASSLGSAGGIETQY
.	TRBV19	TRBD1	TRBJ2-7	ASSKVDRVPYEQY
.	TRBV27	.	TRBJ2-3	ASTPPGHPRTDTQY
.	TRBV11-2	TRBD1	TRBJ2-2	ASSLNPGQGAGELF
.	TRBV2	.	TRBJ2-4	ASSVDGGRAKNIQY
.	TRBV30	.	TRBJ1-1	AGRGADTEAF
.	TRBV7-9	TRBD2	TRBJ2-1	ASSLDVAGWSF
.	TRBV19	TRBD2	TRBJ2-3	ASSMRLAGAPRPDTQY
.	TRBV7-3	TRBD2	TRBJ2-1	ASSPRLAGNNEQF
once	TRBV5-8	.	TRBJ1-4	ASSLGQTTNEKLF
.	TRBV30	.	TRBJ2-2	AWGGTTNTGELF
.	TRBV28	.	TRBJ2-4	ASSDAGIAKNIQY